These T cell receptor beta chains were read from a single sample in a study of cytomegalovirus exposure and HLA in healthy donors. Sequencing used immunoSEQ multiplex PCR; TCRdb keeps in-frame clones, though not all of them. The table includes about 170,000 clones, approximately 80% detected once. Sequenced input: PBMCs. These receptors originate from a young man in good health and CMV-seronegative. Both conserved end residues are part of each CDR3. A D gene is named only where the DNA matches it firmly. Clone size is not always given. Where it is, it says once, few, many or a class for expanded clones.

>TRBD2|-|TRBV7-2|TRBJ2-5
TGTGCCAGCAGCCCACTCTTCGGACTAGCGGACCAAAGTGGAGAGACCCAGTACTTC
CASSPLFGLADQSGETQYF
>-|-|TRBV30|TRBJ1-6
TGTGCCTGGAGTGTCAGGGAGGATTCACCCCTCCACTTT
CAWSVREDSPLHF
>TRBD1|-|TRBV12-5|TRBJ2-1
TGTGCTAGTGGTTCAGGGGGCAACTCCTACAATGAGCAGTTCTTC
CASGSGGNSYNEQFF
>-|-|TRBV18|TRBJ1-1
TGTGCCAGCTCACCATGGGAGGGATTGAACACTGAAGCTTTCTTT
CASSPWEGLNTEAFF
>TRBD1|-|TRBV2|TRBJ1-5
TGTGCCAGCAGCCTCGACAGGGAATTTAATCAGCCCCAGCATTTT
CASSLDREFNQPQHF
>TRBD2|-|TRBV6-6|TRBJ2-5
TGTGCCAGCAGACCTCCGGGACTAGCGGGCCAAGAGACCCAGTACTTC
CASRPPGLAGQETQYF
>-|once|TRBV2|TRBJ1-3
TGTGCCAGCAGTGAAGCGCGGGCCTCTGGAAACACCATATATTTT
CASSEARASGNTIYF
>-|-|TRBV7-2|TRBJ1-2
TGTGCCAGCAGCCCAAGGACTCAGACCTTAGGCTACACCTTC
CASSPRTQTLGYTF
>TRBD2|few|TRBV7-7|TRBJ2-5
TGTGCTAGCAGCTACGGACTAGCGGGGGCCCAAGAGACCCAGTACTTC
CASSYGLAGAQETQYF
>-|-|TRBV7-9|TRBJ2-1
TGTGCCAGCAGCCCTGGGTGGGACACCCACTACAATGAGCAGTTCTTC
CASSPGWDTHYNEQFF
>-|-|TRBV30|TRBJ1-2
TGTGCCTGGCCTTCCCCGGGGATTGATGGCTACACCTTC
CAWPSPGIDGYTF
>-|-|TRBV21-1|TRBJ1-1
TGTGCCAGCAGCGACCGGGACAGGGATGCAGCGAGTATGAACACTGAAGCTTTCTTT
CASSDRDRDAASMNTEAFF
>TRBD1|once|TRBV11-3|TRBJ1-4
TGTGCCAGCAGCCGTTACAGGGGAGGTGAAAAACTGTTTTTT
CASSRYRGGEKLFF
>-|-|TRBV4-2|TRBJ2-5
TGTGCCAGCAGCCCCCTCAGGGCGGGACAAGAGACCCAGTACTTC
CASSPLRAGQETQYF
>TRBD2|once|TRBV5-1|TRBJ2-1
TGCGCCAGCAGCTTTACTAGCGGGAGCTACAATGAGCAGTTCTTC
CASSFTSGSYNEQFF
>TRBD2|-|TRBV2|TRBJ2-1
TGTGCCAGCAGCCCCGGACTAGCGGGTTACAATGAGCAGTTCTTC
CASSPGLAGYNEQFF
>-|-|TRBV5-1|TRBJ1-1
TGCGCCAGCAGCTTGCCAGACACTGAAGCTTTCTTT
CASSLPDTEAFF
>TRBD1|few|TRBV6-6|TRBJ2-3
TGTGCCAGCAGTTACACAGGGGGGCCAGATACGCAGTATTTT
CASSYTGGPDTQYF
>TRBD1|-|TRBV5-1|TRBJ1-4
TGCGCCAGCAGCCCAGGACAGGGGGGTGAAAAACTGTTTTTT
CASSPGQGGEKLFF
>-|-|TRBV19|TRBJ1-6
TGTGCCAGTAGTATGCGGGGTAGTTCACCCCTCCACTTT
CASSMRGSSPLHF
>TRBD1|-|TRBV29-1|TRBJ1-1
TGCAGCGTAGCAGGGGGCGGAGCGGACACTGAAGCTTTCTTT
CSVAGGGADTEAFF
>TRBD1|-|TRBV19|TRBJ1-6
TGTGCCAGTAGATCTAGACAGGGAGGATCACCCCTCCACTTT
CASRSRQGGSPLHF